A single sample is the source of the 11 T cell receptor beta chains below, sequenced in a study of T cells in women clearing cervical HPV infection. The protocol was immunoSEQ multiplex PCR, while the TCRdb copy is restricted to in-frame clones and leaves out a portion. The data show about 29,000 clones, and the top ten clones hold about 2.8%. Material for sequencing was blood buffy coat. These receptors all stem from a woman between 18 and 70 years old with a cervical HPV16 infection that either progressed to CIN3+ or cleared (not recorded which).

Comments on this clone: The CDR3 end lies 3 residues beyond the end of the read and is filled in from the germline J gene. The chain recombines TRBV20-1 with TRBJ2-1; TRBD2 agrees at 9 bases. The CDR3 runs 16 residues. The germline CDR1 and CDR2 sequences are DFQATT and SNEGSKA (reference sequence). V dropped 7 bases and J dropped 7; count of bases not matched to a gene: 17. The CDR3 spells CSGKPAAGGESNEQFF. CDR3 bases read: TGCAGTGGTAAACCCGCTGCGGGGGGGGAGAGTAATGAG.

About this clone: The read ends 3 residues early relative to the CDR3; the germline J gene fills the gap. This chain joins TRBV19 and TRBJ1-2; the D is unclear. Germline-derived CDR1 and CDR2 are LNHDA and SQIVND (reference sequence). CDR3 length equals 16 residues. The CDR3 bases that were read are TGTGCCAGTGGAGGTGCTAGCGGGAGGGTATACAATGAC. This gives the protein CASGGASGRVYND. The whole CDR3 reads CASGGASGRVYNDYTF.

A remark on this clone: The CDR3 goes on 3 residues after the read ends, and that part is filled in from the germline J gene. V gene TRBV10-1 combines with J gene TRBJ2-5; the D is unclear. The CDR3 runs 13 residues. CDR1 and CDR2 from the germline V gene are WNHNN and SYGVQD (reference sequence). V lost 7 bases and J 2 bases, leaving 11 bases between the germline ends. Partial CDR3 DNA: TGCGCCAGCATATTGTCCCCGCAAGAGACC. Translating it yields CASILSPQET. The whole CDR3 is CASILSPQETQYF.

As for this clone: The read halts 3 residues ahead of the CDR3 end, with the missing end drawn from the germline J gene. The chain links TRBV5-1 to TRBJ2-2; 7 bases line up with TRBD1. J gave up 4 bases and V 1 base, and 7 bases lay outside the gene matches. CDR3 size: 16 residues. Per the germline V gene, CDR1 is SGHRS and CDR2 is YFSETQ. CDR3 amino acids: CASSLNRAGGTGELFF. The CDR3 DNA, read in part, is TGCGCCAGCAGCTTGAATCGGGCAGGGGGCACCGGGGAG.

As for this clone: Read sequence stops 3 residues before the CDR3 end, and the germline J gene provides the missing end. The chain carries TRBV7-2 and TRBJ2-2; possibly TRBD1 for D (6 bases). V was cut by 1 base and J by 6 bases, with 9 bases left in between. Germline V gene lookup returns CDR1 SGHTA and CDR2 FQGNSA. The CDR3 contains 14 residues. The CDR3 bases that were read are TGTGCCAGCAGCTTAGATCACAGGGCCGGGGAG. Protein: CASSLDHRAGE. The entire CDR3 is CASSLDHRAGELFF. The whole variable domain, remainder taken from reference TRBV7-2 and TRBJ2-2, is GAGVSQSPSNKVTEKGKDVELRCDPISGHTALYWYRQSLGQGLEFLIYFQGNSAPDKSGLPSDRFSAERTGGSVSTLTIQRTQQEDSAVYLCASSLDHRAGELFFGEGSRLTVL.

The sequenced CDR3 bases are TGTGCCAGCAGCTTAGCGTCACAGGGCGACAAA. Translation gives CASSLASQGDK. The entire CDR3 reads CASSLASQGDKLFF. V gene TRBV7-6 combines with J gene TRBJ1-4; a possible D gene is TRBD1 (6 bases). The CDR3 goes on 3 residues after the read ends, and that part is filled in from the germline J gene. Germline-derived CDR1 and CDR2 are SGHVS and FNYEAQ. The CDR3 sequence is 14 residues long.

Turning to this clone: The read terminates 3 residues ahead of where the CDR3 ends, so the germline J gene completes it. The chain links TRBV19 to TRBJ2-5, with a possible D match to TRBD1 (6 bases). Germline V gene lookup returns CDR1 LNHDA and CDR2 SQIVND (reference sequence). The CDR3 loop spans 14 amino acids. V was pared by 4 bases and J by 1 base, with 10 bases between. The CDR3 reads CASSKGVLQETQYF. CDR3 DNA (partial): TGTGCCAGTAGTAAGGGGGTACTCCAAGAGACC.

Notes on this clone: The read halts 3 residues ahead of the CDR3 end, with the missing end drawn from the germline J gene. V is TRBV19 and J is TRBJ1-5, with TRBD1 identical over 7 bases. The CDR3 is 18 amino acids. The V and J ends lost 1 base and 7 bases, in that order; junction bases with no gene match: 16. Germline assignment: CDR1 LNHDA and CDR2 SQIVND (reference sequence). This chain's CDR3 is CASSIGIKRRDSGQPQHF. The part of the CDR3 DNA that was read is TGTGCCAGTAGTATAGGTATTAAACGAAGGGACAGCGGACAGCCC.

Regarding this clone: Read coverage stops 3 residues before the CDR3 terminus; the germline J gene supplies the remainder. V gene TRBV19 combines with J gene TRBJ1-2; possible D gene TRBD1, 5 bases. The CDR3 has 15 amino acids. The germline V gene has CDR1 LNHDA and CDR2 SQIVND (reference sequence). The CDR3 loop is CASSMGTSITDRYTF. CDR3 DNA (partial): TGTGCCAGTAGTATGGGGACTAGCATCACAGATAGG.

About this clone: Read coverage stops 3 residues before the CDR3 terminus; the germline J gene supplies the remainder. The genes are TRBV5-1 and TRBJ1-5; 8 bases align to TRBD1. Germline V gives CDR1 SGHRS, CDR2 YFSETQ. Losses at the gene ends were 5 bases for V and 5 bases for J; bases not matched to a gene: 3. This CDR3 region has 13 residues. The covered CDR3 bases are TGCGCCAGCAGTGAGACAGGGGATCAGCCC. Translation: CASSETGDQP. The full CDR3 protein is CASSETGDQPQHF.

With respect to this clone: The sequenced fragment ends 3 residues before the CDR3 boundary, so the rest is inferred from the germline J gene. This sequence joins TRBV10-3 and TRBJ1-6; possibly TRBD1 for D (6 bases). The CDR3 spans 16 residues. V gave up 0 bases and J gave up 8 bases, with 14 bases separating them. Germline CDR1 ENHRY, CDR2 SYGVKD. The CDR3 reads CAISESGGAVYSPLHF. The sequenced CDR3 bases are TGTGCCATCAGTGAGTCGGGGGGGGCCGTGTATTCACCC.